This T cell receptor beta chain stems from a study of long-term antiretroviral therapy in people with HIV. Study-level background: It was about a decade before the 2015 immediate-ART recommendation that the earliest samples were taken.

There are 14 residues in the CDR3. Looked up from germline, CDR1 is SNHLY and CDR2 is FYNNEI. Unmatched junction bases numbered 8, after V lost 6 bases and J lost 6 bases. The assay used was immunoSEQ (version v3.0), run at survey level. Profiled with immunoSEQ multiplex PCR; TCRdb holds only in-frame clones, not every one. The data contain 15,000 to 20,000 clones, 76% of them singletons. Inclusion required at least two post-ART and at least one pre-ART PBMC samples. Notes on the study in general: In HIV, the repertoires covered a tighter span of CDR3 lengths than in controls.

For this clone: Its antigen is still unknown.

The source was unsorted PBMCs, collected 0.5 years before starting antiretroviral therapy. The clonotype originates from a woman between 50 and 59 years old with HIV. This chain uses TRBV2 with TRBJ1-2; 9 bases agree with TRBD1. The chain's CDR3 is CASSPQGAGDGYTF. The CDR3 DNA sequence: TGTGCCAGCAGCCCACAGGGGGCGGGGGATGGCTACACCTTC.